The clone carrying this TCR beta chain was detected a few times. The antigen is undetermined. The sample comes from a study of blood T cells in healthy people across ages. Per germline, CDR1 SGHRS and CDR2 YFSETQ. Trimming removed 4 bases at V and 4 bases at J, with 14 bases between. The CDR3 contains 14 residues. The study's findings and limits: Diversity of TCR beta per million T cells declined in a roughly linear way with age.

Next came a second PCR, run for about 6 to 12 cycles, which used a sample-barcoded 5' primer along with a J-beta primer mix. All samples yielded 2.5 million or more CDR3-containing paired-end reads. TCRdb used MiXCR to reprocess the 5' RACE reads, holding one entry per CDR3 protein. The data contain hundreds of thousands of distinct CDR3 sequences, around 20% of them singletons. The sequence derives from a man between 65 and 79 years old in good health. The V call is TRBV5-1, the J call TRBJ1-1; D perhaps matches TRBD1 (6 bases). Sample: blood. This chain's CDR3 is CASSEQGGGTEAFF. DNA of the CDR3: TGCGCCAGCAGCGAACAGGGTGGGGGCACTGAAGCTTTCTTT.